This record concerns one T cell receptor (beta chain) sequence. The data derive from a study of T cell responses to AZD1222 COVID-19 vaccine. TCRdb's table, derived via immunoSEQ multiplex PCR, lists solely in-frame clones and lacks some. The sample has some 130,000 clones, under 95% seen once. Trimming removed 3 bases from V and 4 bases from J, with 13 bases in between. This CDR3 comprises 15 residues. Germline CDR1 is SGHVS and CDR2 is FQNEAQ. This chain connects TRBV7-8 to TRBJ1-5; TRBD1 is a possible D gene (5 bases). The sequence was collected from an adult in good health. The input for sequencing was peripheral blood, taken on day 0 of AZD1222 vaccination. CDR3 nucleotide sequence: TGTGCCAGCAGCTTTGTGGGGCAGGGTAATCAGCCCCAGCATTTT. This translates into CASSFVGQGNQPQHF.